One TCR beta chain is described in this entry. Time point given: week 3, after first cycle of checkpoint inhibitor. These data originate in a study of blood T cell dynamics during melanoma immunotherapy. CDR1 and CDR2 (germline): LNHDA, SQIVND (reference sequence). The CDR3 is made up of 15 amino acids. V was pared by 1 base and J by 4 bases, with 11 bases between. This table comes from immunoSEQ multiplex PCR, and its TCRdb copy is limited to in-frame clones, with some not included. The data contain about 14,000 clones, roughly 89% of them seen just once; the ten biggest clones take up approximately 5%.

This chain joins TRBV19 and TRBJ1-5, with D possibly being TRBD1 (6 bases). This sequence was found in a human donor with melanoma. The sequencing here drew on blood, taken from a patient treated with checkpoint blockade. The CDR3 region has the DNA TGTGCCAGTAGTATAGTAGGAGGGACAAATCAGCCCCAGCATTTT. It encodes CASSIVGGTNQPQHF.